A selection of T cell receptor beta chains follows, all from one sample in a study of molecular identifiers for immune sequencing clone quantification. TCRdb analysed the PCR reads with MiXCR anew, one entry per CDR3 protein. The top ten clones hold about 0.81% of a sample with some 580,000 distinct CDR3 sequences, about 25% of them seen once. Sequencing input: naive CD8+ T cells from blood, with Jurkat cell RNA spiked in. The origin of the receptors is a human donor in good health. Some libraries in this study had Jurkat cell RNA spiked in. Both conserved end residues are part of each CDR3. A D gene is named only where the DNA matches it firmly. Size is omitted from some rows. Given values are once, few, many or a class for expanded clones.

D	size	J	V	CDR3	DNA
.	many	TRBJ2-3	TRBV29-1	CSVEVGQGTDTQYF	TGCAGCGTTGAAGTGGGGCAGGGGACAGATACGCAGTATTTT
.	many	TRBJ1-6	TRBV27	CASSLSGDSPLHF	TGTGCCAGCAGTTTATCGGGAGATTCACCCCTCCACTTT
.	.	TRBJ2-5	TRBV2	CASSEANSQETQYF	TGTGCCAGCAGTGAAGCCAACAGCCAAGAGACCCAGTACTTC
TRBD2	few	TRBJ2-3	TRBV27	CASSLSGTSGPSTDTQYF	TGTGCCAGCAGTCTATCCGGGACTAGCGGGCCAAGCACAGATACGCAGTATTTT
.	many	TRBJ1-1	TRBV30	CAWSLSNTEAFF	TGTGCCTGGAGTCTATCTAACACTGAAGCTTTCTTT
TRBD1	few	TRBJ2-7	TRBV7-9	CASSPTGPFSYEQYF	TGTGCCAGCAGCCCGACAGGGCCTTTTTCCTACGAGCAGTACTTC
.	many	TRBJ1-1	TRBV10-3	CAISEIPGRTEAFF	TGTGCCATCAGTGAGATTCCAGGGAGAACTGAAGCTTTCTTT
.	many	TRBJ2-1	TRBV5-1	CASSLGGYNEQFF	TGTGCCAGCAGTTTAGGGGGGTACAATGAGCAGTTCTTC
.	many	TRBJ1-1	TRBV24-1	CATQAAMNTEAFF	TGTGCCACCCAGGCAGCTATGAACACTGAAGCTTTCTTT
.	.	TRBJ2-2	TRBV6-5	CASSYSRSGTGELFF	TGTGCCAGCAGTTACTCTAGGTCAGGGACCGGGGAGCTGTTTTTT
.	few	TRBJ1-6	TRBV28	CASSLSPGGVSPLHF	TGTGCCAGCAGTTTATCCCCAGGTGGGGTCTCACCCCTCCACTTT
.	few	TRBJ2-1	TRBV6-5	CASSYSTRTEDNEQFF	TGTGCCAGCAGTTACTCGACTAGGACGGAGGACAATGAGCAGTTCTTC
.	.	TRBJ2-7	TRBV11-2	CASSPGLYPEQYF	TGTGCCAGCAGCCCAGGACTATACCCCGAGCAGTACTTC